This TCR beta chain stems from a study of beta chain features in type 1 diabetes. General study results and limits: A pattern of fewer insertions and more deletions at VDJ junctions was seen in type 1 diabetes patients. Compared with healthy donors, patients appeared to share more similar naive, central memory and regulatory TCRB repertoires. Across all four CD4+ subsets, people with type 1 diabetes showed modestly shorter TCRB CDR3s.

The authors reverse transcribed all of the isolated RNA, so sequencing captured expressed TCRB transcripts. TCRdb's copy holds only in-frame clones and misses some; the assay was immunoSEQ multiplex PCR. The table includes 120,000 or so clones, 15% to 20% detected once. This clone showed up just a few times. The antigen is undetermined. Purity (above 95%) was reached by all sorted populations. Per the germline V gene, CDR1 is SGHNT and CDR2 is YYREEE (reference sequence). The CDR3 sequence is 16 residues long. Unmatched junction bases numbered 4, after V lost 0 bases and J lost 1 base. Sequencing was carried out using central memory CD4+ T cells from blood. The TCR sequence derives from a man aged 18 to 35 with type 1 diabetes. The rearrangement joins TRBV5-4 to TRBJ2-1, with 7 bases that match TRBD2. The CDR3 DNA is TGTGCCAGCAGCTTGGACCTAGCGGCTTCCTACAATGAGCAGTTCTTC. It specifies CASSLDLAASYNEQFF.